Listed below are T cell receptor beta chains from one sample, sequenced in a study of blood T cell repertoires in COVID-19. The assay was immunoSEQ multiplex PCR, and TCRdb's table has in-frame clones only and misses some. The repertoire holds some 90,000 clones, roughly 87% seen once, with roughly 2.3% in the top ten. The sequenced sample consisted of peripheral blood. Receptor source: a man between 50 and 59 years old with acute or convalescent COVID-19. Each CDR3 is given without its conserved first and last residue. Each record gives: V gene, CDR3 protein.

V: TRBV3-1/TRBV3-2; CDR3: ASSQDRGTRGYT
V: TRBV7-3; CDR3: ASSPTGGNTIY
V: TRBV2; CDR3: ASSEESSLASAGRPF
V: TRBV3-1/TRBV3-2; CDR3: ASSQGSGGFAKNIQY
V: TRBV5-1; CDR3: ASSLAVTSGREKTQY
V: TRBV28; CDR3: ASSLQGIHEQY
V: TRBV6-5; CDR3: ASSPGRQGGEQF
V: TRBV5-1; CDR3: ASSLVGGKMETQY
V: TRBV11-1; CDR3: ASSFGGVPSTDTQY
V: TRBV30; CDR3: AWSVNSRTGEAF
V: TRBV5-1; CDR3: ASNTDAGELF
V: TRBV7-2; CDR3: ASSPTSGADEQF
V: TRBV5-4; CDR3: ASSFGREQETQY
V: TRBV5-5; CDR3: ASSSGTANSPLH
V: TRBV7-9; CDR3: ASRKDSSNEKLF
V: TRBV18; CDR3: ASSPRGGLYSNQPQH
V: TRBV27; CDR3: ASRTQREGLYEQY
V: TRBV6-5; CDR3: ASSYSDSNGYT
V: TRBV28; CDR3: ASSLPPGQGAQGYT
V: TRBV11-2; CDR3: ASSQGGRRPQEQF
V: TRBV2; CDR3: ASSEARLPTGELF
V: TRBV4-3; CDR3: ASSQGSDRVYGYT
V: TRBV16; CDR3: ASSSSTEQY
V: TRBV6-1; CDR3: ASSEDRDYEQY
V: TRBV12-3/TRBV12-4; CDR3: ASSKTGRTEAF
V: TRBV5-4; CDR3: ASSFWGGSGANVLT
V: TRBV18; CDR3: ASSPRQGQETQY
V: TRBV5-5; CDR3: ASRPTGDFNQPQH
V: TRBV7-6; CDR3: ASSHSGAAGELF
V: TRBV5-1; CDR3: ASSSLYENTEAF
V: TRBV18; CDR3: ASSPRGILSNQPQH
V: TRBV15; CDR3: ATSRDGQAREKLF
V: TRBV10-2; CDR3: ASSDPGQGLNYGYT
V: TRBV7-3; CDR3: ASSLEQYTEAF
V: TRBV5-1; CDR3: ASSARGQGATDTQY
V: TRBV7-9; CDR3: ASSLGTGRTEAF
V: TRBV2; CDR3: ASVRDRDPLETQY
V: TRBV19; CDR3: ASLDYPGNIQY
V: TRBV7-2; CDR3: ASSSDRVGEQF
V: TRBV12-3/TRBV12-4; CDR3: ASSEQQGKPQH
V: TRBV18; CDR3: ASSPNRGPNEKLF
V: TRBV7-2; CDR3: ASSPMGGSTYNEQF
V: TRBV6-2/TRBV6-3; CDR3: ASSWTVYGYT
V: TRBV25-1; CDR3: ASSEYDGAGGDGYT
V: TRBV6-5; CDR3: ASSSVLQETQY
V: TRBV5-1; CDR3: ASSVTSGTLYEQY
V: TRBV5-1; CDR3: ASSWTGTSGTYEQY
V: TRBV11-3; CDR3: ASSLDSGEAYEQY
V: TRBV19; CDR3: ASSIREKLF
V: TRBV7-2; CDR3: ASTPAGSHNEQF
V: TRBV21-1; CDR3: ASSKEVPGFGMNTEAF
V: TRBV6-5; CDR3: ASTGEGSGNTIY
V: TRBV6-5; CDR3: ASRAPGLASDTQY
V: TRBV5-1; CDR3: ASSLDLPRGNEQF